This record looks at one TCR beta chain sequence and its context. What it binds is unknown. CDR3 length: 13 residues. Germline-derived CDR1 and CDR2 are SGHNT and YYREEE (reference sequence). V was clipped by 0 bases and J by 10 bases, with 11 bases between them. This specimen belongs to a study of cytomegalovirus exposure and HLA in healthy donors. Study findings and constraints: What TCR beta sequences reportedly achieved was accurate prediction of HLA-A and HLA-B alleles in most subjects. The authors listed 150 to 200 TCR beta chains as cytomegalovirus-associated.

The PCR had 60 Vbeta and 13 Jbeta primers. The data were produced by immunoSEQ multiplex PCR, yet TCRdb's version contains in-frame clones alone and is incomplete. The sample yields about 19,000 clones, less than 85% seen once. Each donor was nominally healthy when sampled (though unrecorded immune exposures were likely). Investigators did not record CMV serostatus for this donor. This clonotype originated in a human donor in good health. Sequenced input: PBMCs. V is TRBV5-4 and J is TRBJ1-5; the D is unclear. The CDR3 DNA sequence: TGTGCCAGCAGCTTGGACCCGGGTCTACCCCAGCATTTT. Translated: CASSLDPGLPQHF.